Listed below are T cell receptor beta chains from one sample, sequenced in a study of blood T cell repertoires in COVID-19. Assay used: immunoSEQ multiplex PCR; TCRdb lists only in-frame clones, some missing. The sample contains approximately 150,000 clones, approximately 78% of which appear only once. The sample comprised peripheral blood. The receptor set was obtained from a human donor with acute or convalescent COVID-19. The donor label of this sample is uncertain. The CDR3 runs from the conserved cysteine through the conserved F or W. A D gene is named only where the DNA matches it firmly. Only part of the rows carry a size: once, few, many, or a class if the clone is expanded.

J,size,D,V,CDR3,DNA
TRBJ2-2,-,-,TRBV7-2,CASSRRGNSSPGELFF,TGTGCCAGCAGCCGGCGGGGAAATAGCAGTCCCGGGGAGCTGTTTTTT
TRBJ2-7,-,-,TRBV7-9,CASRQTSIGEQYF,TGTGCCAGCAGGCAAACTAGTATAGGCGAGCAGTACTTC
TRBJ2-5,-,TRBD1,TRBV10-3,CAISEGTGGSSAETQYF,TGTGCCATCAGTGAGGGGACAGGGGGCTCGAGTGCGGAGACCCAGTACTTC
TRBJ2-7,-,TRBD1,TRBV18,CASSPEGGPYEQYF,TGTGCCAGCTCACCCGAAGGGGGCCCCTACGAGCAGTACTTC
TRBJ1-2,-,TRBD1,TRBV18,CASSPDREYGYTF,TGTGCCAGCTCACCGGACAGGGAGTATGGCTACACCTTC
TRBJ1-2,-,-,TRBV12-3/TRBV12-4,CASRLDYGYTF,TGTGCCAGCCGACTAGACTATGGCTACACCTTC
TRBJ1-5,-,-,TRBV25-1,CASSENDRINQPQHF,TGTGCCAGCAGCGAAAATGACAGGATCAATCAGCCCCAGCATTTT
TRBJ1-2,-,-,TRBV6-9,CASSYSSSAYGYTF,TGTGCCAGCAGTTATTCGAGTTCCGCCTATGGCTACACCTTC
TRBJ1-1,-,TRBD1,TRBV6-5,CASSLTGPTAEAFF,TGTGCCAGCAGCTTGACAGGGCCCACCGCTGAAGCTTTCTTT
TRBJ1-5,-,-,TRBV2,CASSREAGSNQPQHF,TGTGCCAGCAGTCGGGAGGCAGGCAGCAATCAGCCCCAGCATTTT
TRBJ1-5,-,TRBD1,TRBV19,CASSIVPAKDRASNQPQHF,TGTGCCAGTAGTATAGTCCCCGCAAAGGACAGGGCTAGCAATCAGCCCCAGCATTTT
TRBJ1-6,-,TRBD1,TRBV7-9,CASNSGQAHSPLHF,TGTGCCAGCAACTCAGGACAGGCCCATTCACCCCTCCACTTT
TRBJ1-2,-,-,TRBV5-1,CASSPGRGLGDGGYTF,TGCGCCAGCAGCCCAGGCAGGGGCCTAGGGGACGGAGGCTACACCTTC
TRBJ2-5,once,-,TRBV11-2,CASSLLGANQETQYF,TGTGCCAGCAGCTTATTGGGGGCAAACCAAGAGACCCAGTACTTC
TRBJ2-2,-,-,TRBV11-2,CASSLRGLNTGELFF,TGTGCCAGCAGCTTACGCGGATTAAACACCGGGGAGCTGTTTTTT
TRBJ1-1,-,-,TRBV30,CAWRPGLMNTEAFF,TGTGCCTGGAGGCCGGGACTTATGAACACTGAAGCTTTCTTT
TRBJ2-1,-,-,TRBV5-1,CASTLGDPGSYNEQFF,TGCGCCAGCACCCTAGGGGATCCGGGCTCCTACAATGAGCAGTTCTTC
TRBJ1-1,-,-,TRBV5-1,CASNEGENTEAFF,TGCGCCAGCAATGAGGGAGAGAACACTGAAGCTTTCTTT
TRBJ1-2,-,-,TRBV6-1,CASSEAGSSYPSNYGYTF,TGTGCCAGCAGTGAAGCGGGGAGCAGCTACCCCTCTAACTATGGCTACACCTTC
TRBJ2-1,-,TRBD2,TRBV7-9,CASSLDGTRGSNEQFF,TGTGCCAGCAGCCTAGACGGGACTAGAGGTAGCAATGAGCAGTTCTTC
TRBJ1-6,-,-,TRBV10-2,CASTHSHPGDSPLHF,TGCGCCAGCACCCACAGCCACCCAGGGGATTCACCCCTCCACTTT
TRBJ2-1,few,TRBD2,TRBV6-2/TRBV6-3,CASSTSGGSYNEQFF,TGTGCCAGCAGTACTAGCGGGGGTTCCTACAATGAGCAGTTCTTC
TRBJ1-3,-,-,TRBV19,CASSPSEGLANTIYF,TGTGCCAGTAGTCCCTCTGAGGGTCTGGCAAACACCATATATTTT
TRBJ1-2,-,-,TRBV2,CASSELGVGYGYTF,TGTGCCAGCAGTGAATTAGGGGTGGGCTATGGCTACACCTTC
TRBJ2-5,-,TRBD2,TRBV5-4,CASSWTSGGETQYF,TGTGCCAGCAGCTGGACTAGCGGGGGGGAGACCCAGTACTTC
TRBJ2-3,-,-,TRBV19,CASSIKTGRTTDTQYF,TGTGCCAGTAGTATAAAGACAGGAAGAACTACAGATACGCAGTATTTT
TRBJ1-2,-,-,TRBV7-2,CASSLDVGNSRGGYTF,TGTGCCAGCAGCTTAGATGTAGGAAATAGCCGAGGAGGCTACACCTTC
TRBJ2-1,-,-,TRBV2,CASSEMREGINEQFF,TGTGCCAGCAGTGAAATGCGGGAAGGGATTAATGAGCAGTTCTTC
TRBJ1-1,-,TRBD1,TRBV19,CASRKTGTDTEAFF,TGTGCCAGTAGGAAGACAGGGACGGACACTGAAGCTTTCTTT
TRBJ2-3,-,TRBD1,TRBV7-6,CASSLNPGQTSTDTQYF,TGTGCCAGCAGCCTAAACCCGGGACAGACTAGCACAGATACGCAGTATTTT
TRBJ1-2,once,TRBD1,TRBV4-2,CASSPRGGQGVGGYTF,TGTGCCAGCAGCCCCCGGGGGGGACAGGGGGTGGGTGGCTACACCTTC
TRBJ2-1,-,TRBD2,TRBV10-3,CAISEGTSGGLFF,TGTGCCATCAGTGAGGGGACTAGCGGGGGTCTATTCTTC
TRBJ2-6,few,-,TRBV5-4,CASTLGYGSPSGANVLTF,TGTGCCAGCACCCTCGGTTACGGGTCACCTTCTGGGGCCAACGTCCTGACTTTC